This TCR beta chain was identified during a study of blood T cell repertoires in COVID-19. Using immunoSEQ multiplex PCR, the repertoire was profiled, and TCRdb retains in-frame clones only, with some absent. The sample consists of over 95,000 clones, roughly 89% of them appearing once. This clone has only one observation. V was pared by 6 bases and J by 3 bases, with 27 bases between. The CDR3 length is 18 residues. In germline, CDR1 is MDHEN, CDR2 SYDVKM. This sequence joins TRBV28 and TRBJ2-7; possible D gene TRBD2, 5 bases. This clonotype was obtained from a human donor with acute or convalescent COVID-19. The donor label of this sample is uncertain. Sequences were obtained from peripheral blood. The CDR3 region is CASRTAIPGFFVGYEQYF. DNA for the CDR3: TGTGCCAGCAGGACGGCGATACCGGGATTCTTCGTGGGCTACGAGCAGTACTTC. Drawing the rest from reference TRBV28 and TRBJ2-7, the complete variable domain is DVKVTQSSRYLVKRTGEKVFLECVQDMDHENMFWYRQDPGLGLRLIYFSYDVKMKEKGDIPEGYSVSREKKERFSLILESASTNQTSMYLCASRTAIPGFFVGYEQYFGPGTRLTVT.